This T cell receptor (beta chain) was observed in a study of T-cell memory formation after mild COVID-19. Study-level background: Across donors, TCR clusters were largely donor specific.

MiXCR was run by TCRdb on the 5' RACE reads, yielding one entry per CDR3 protein. The sample lists about 440,000 distinct CDR3 sequences; 20% were seen once. Study conclusions and caveats: Several responding clones turned up in pre-infection memory, indicating that cross-reactive memory may have taken part. The authors left the SARS-CoV-2 specificity of second-wave clones peaking on day 37 unconfirmed. Clones contracting day 15 to 85 were balanced CD4/CD8; later expanders leaned CD4+.

Trimming removed 1 base at V and 0 bases at J, with 16 bases between. Germline CDR1 SGHAT, CDR2 FQNNGV. This CDR3 is built from 17 residues. Concerning this clonotype itself: Its antigen is unknown.

The chain couples TRBV11-2 to TRBJ2-7; D might be TRBD1 or TRBD2, each matching 6 bases. The source of this sequence is an adult woman who had mild COVID-19 (a few samples of this study predate the infection). Cell type and time point are not known. The sequencing input was PBMCs or a T cell subset sorted from them (not recorded which). The CDR3 loop is CASSLGGGWTASYEQYF. The DNA for the CDR3 is TGTGCCAGCAGCTTAGGGGGAGGCTGGACAGCCTCCTACGAGCAGTACTTC.